One sample yielded the 20 T cell receptor beta chains listed below, sequenced in a study of T cells in tumors after PD-1 blockade. Here immunoSEQ multiplex PCR was the method, and the copy in TCRdb shows in-frame clones only, minus some. The table has around 13,000 clones, around 60% seen once; the top ten hold less than 30%. The input for sequencing was tumor tissue, taken before anti-PD-1 treatment. The receptors come from a human donor with cutaneous squamous cell carcinoma.

V is TRBV19 and J is TRBJ1-1, with D hard to call. Between the trimmed V and J ends, which lost 6 bases and 1 base, there was a span of 6 bases. CDR1 LNHDA and CDR2 SQIVND come from the germline V gene (reference sequence). This CDR3 spans 12 amino acids. CDR3 sequence: CASRAGNTEAFF. The CDR3 nucleotides read TGTGCCAGTAGGGCAGGGAACACTGAAGCTTTCTTT.

J is TRBJ2-5 and V is TRBV7-2, with TRBD2 as a possible D gene (6 bases). This CDR3 contains 14 residues. Germline loops: CDR1 SGHTA, CDR2 FQGNSA. Trimming took off 1 base at V and 9 bases at J, with 15 bases between the two ends. The CDR3 sequence is CASSLEGTFSAQYF. CDR3 DNA: TGTGCCAGCAGCTTAGAGGGGACTTTTTCTGCCCAGTACTTC.

DNA for the CDR3: TGTGCCAGTAGTCATTGGACAGGCGAGAATGAGCAGTTCTTC. It codes for CASSHWTGENEQFF. V usage is TRBV19 and J usage is TRBJ2-1; 7 nucleotides align to TRBD1. After removal of 5 bases from V and 7 bases from J, the junction contained 8 bases not matched to a gene. CDR3 length: 14 amino acids. Germline CDR1 LNHDA, CDR2 SQIVND (reference sequence). Full variable domain (rest looked up from reference TRBV19 and TRBJ2-1): DGGITQSPKYLFRKEGQNVTLSCEQNLNHDAMYWYRQDPGQGLRLIYYSQIVNDFQKGDIAEGYSVSREKKESFPLTVTSAQKNPTAFYLCASSHWTGENEQFFGPGTRLTVL.

The chain uses TRBV5-1 and TRBJ1-1; no firm D call. The CDR3 has 13 amino acids. CDR1 is SGHRS and CDR2 is YFSETQ in the germline V gene. V was pared by 1 base and J by 6 bases, with 10 bases between. CDR3 residues: CASSLMGLAEAFF. The CDR3 DNA follows: TGCGCCAGCAGCTTGATGGGCCTGGCTGAAGCTTTCTTT.

This clone was observed a single time. The chain joins TRBV7-9 to TRBJ2-1; either TRBD1 or TRBD2 may fit D (6 bases each). Trimming shortened V by 5 bases and J by 8 bases, and 13 bases separated the two germline ends. This CDR3 has 13 residues. CDR1 and CDR2 (germline): SEHNR, FQNEAQ (reference sequence). CDR3: CASSIRGPDEQFF. The CDR3 DNA sequence: TGTGCCAGCAGCATACGGGGGCCGGATGAGCAGTTCTTC.

In its sample, this clone ranks as medium-sized. The chain carries TRBV5-6 and TRBJ2-1; 11 nucleotides line up with TRBD2. Losses at the gene ends were 1 base for V and 5 bases for J; bases not matched to a gene: 8. This CDR3 is 17 amino acids long. Germline loops: CDR1 SGHDT, CDR2 YYEEEE. As DNA, the CDR3 is TGTGCCAGCAGCTTGTCGAGCCTAGCGGGGGGTGACAATGAGCAGTTCTTC. This translates into CASSLSSLAGGDNEQFF.

A few counts support this clone. A clone one base away is much larger, so this may be a read error. The CDR3 protein is CAISERHQKTQYF. DNA for the CDR3: TGTGCCATCAGTGAACGCCACCAAAAGACCCAGTACTTC. V is TRBV10-3 and J is TRBJ2-5, with no clear D. CDR1 and CDR2 from the germline V gene are ENHRY and SYGVKD. The length of the CDR3 is 13 residues.

The chain employs TRBV2 and TRBJ2-7; 7 bases match TRBD2. The CDR3 length is 15 residues. V was pared by 2 bases and J by 1 base, with 5 bases of the junction left unmatched. Germline V lookup: CDR1 SNHLY, CDR2 FYNNEI. The CDR3 is CASSEIERGSYEQYF. CDR3 DNA: TGTGCCAGCAGTGAAATTGAGCGGGGTTCCTACGAGCAGTACTTC.

This rearrangement joins TRBV7-2 to TRBJ2-1; D not resolved. Trimming left V 6 bases short and J 5 bases short, with 11 bases between. The length of the CDR3 is 13 residues. CDR1 SGHTA and CDR2 FQGNSA come from the germline V gene. CDR3 region: CASRTPAHNEQFF. The CDR3 DNA reads as TGTGCCAGCAGAACCCCTGCGCACAATGAGCAGTTCTTC.

The chain links TRBV29-1 to TRBJ1-2; perhaps TRBD1 as D (6 bases). Per germline, CDR1 SQVTM and CDR2 ANQGSEA. The V gene lost 4 bases and the J gene lost 4 bases, with 10 bases spanning the gap. This CDR3 region has 12 residues. Here the CDR3 DNA reads TGCAGCGTTGGGACACAGGGCTATGGCTACACCTTC. Its protein product is CSVGTQGYGYTF.

This clone qualifies as medium-sized (0.01 to 0.1%). The chain is built from TRBV18 and TRBJ2-5; possibly TRBD1 for D (5 bases). This CDR3 has 14 residues. Germline V gene data show CDR1 as KGHSH and CDR2 as LQKENI. V lost 6 bases, J lost 2 bases, and 13 bases lay in between. CDR3 amino acids: CASSLSPGQETQYF. Written as DNA, the CDR3 is TGTGCCAGCTCCCTGTCACCAGGGCAAGAGACCCAGTACTTC.

This clone was observed a handful of times. This chain uses TRBV29-1 with TRBJ2-7; no clear D gene. Germline CDR1 reads SQVTM; CDR2 reads ANQGSEA. The CDR3 is 16 amino acids. Trimming pared 7 bases from V and 5 bases from J, leaving 27 bases between. CDR3 nucleotide sequence: TGCAGCGCCAAAGTTAATAGGCCACCCCCCGCTGACGAGCAGTACTTC. It is translated as CSAKVNRPPPADEQYF.

The chain carries TRBV11-3 and TRBJ2-4; D might be TRBD1 (6 bases). V was pared by 5 bases and J by 6 bases, with 11 bases between. Per germline, CDR1 SGHNT and CDR2 YENEEA. CDR3 length: 13 residues. This chain's CDR3 is CASSQGPRNIQYF. In nucleotides, the CDR3 is TGTGCCAGCAGCCAGGGGCCGAGAAACATTCAGTACTTC.

This clone was seen a handful of times. This chain uses TRBV10-3 with TRBJ1-1, with 9 bases matching TRBD1. Germline V CDR1 and CDR2: ENHRY, SYGVKD. Losses at the gene ends were 10 bases for V and 1 base for J; bases not matched to a gene: 4. The CDR3 length is 13 residues. CDR3 in DNA: TGTGCCACCCAGGGACAGGGGAACACTGAAGCTTTCTTT. As protein: CATQGQGNTEAFF.

The chain combines TRBV5-1 with TRBJ1-1; maybe TRBD1 (6 bases). Trimming pared 5 bases from V and 1 base from J, leaving 12 bases between. The germline V gene has CDR1 SGHRS and CDR2 YFSETQ. The CDR3 contains 14 residues. CDR3 residues: CASSWTVGNTEAFF. The CDR3 DNA reads TGCGCCAGCAGTTGGACAGTGGGGAACACTGAAGCTTTCTTT.

The V gene is TRBV6-5, the J gene TRBJ2-1; D remains ambiguous. The CDR3 has 12 amino acids. From germline, CDR1 is MNHEY and CDR2 SVGAGI. Trimming removed 2 bases at V and 10 bases at J, with 9 bases between. CDR3 amino acids: CASSYPEKEQFF. In DNA form, the CDR3 reads TGTGCCAGCAGTTACCCCGAAAAGGAGCAGTTCTTC.

This chain links TRBV28 with TRBJ1-1; possibly TRBD1 for D (6 bases). This CDR3 comprises 14 residues. Germline V lookup: CDR1 MDHEN, CDR2 SYDVKM. Trimming left V 5 bases short and J 7 bases short, with 17 bases between. CDR3 DNA sequence: TGTGCCAGCAGTGCGCAGGGGCGGCTAATTGAAGCTTTCTTT. Its protein is CASSAQGRLIEAFF.

The chain couples TRBV4-2 to TRBJ2-7; 7 bases agree with TRBD2. This CDR3 spans 18 amino acids. V shed 1 base, J shed 2 bases, and the junction held 14 bases outside the gene matches. CDR1 is LGHNA and CDR2 is YNFKEQ in the germline V gene. CDR3 DNA: TGTGCCAGCAGCCAAGGTTTTAGTTTCAGCGGGACCACCTACGAGCAGTACTTC. Encoded protein: CASSQGFSFSGTTYEQYF.

This clone was counted only a few times. The chain recombines TRBV5-4 with TRBJ1-1; 11 nucleotides line up with TRBD1. Germline V CDR1 and CDR2: SGHNT, YYREEE (reference sequence). V lost 4 bases to trimming and J lost 3 bases; unmatched junction nucleotides: 2. This CDR3 has 14 residues. This CDR3 reads CASSRGQGDTEAFF. CDR3 sequence (DNA): TGTGCCAGCAGCCGGGGACAGGGGGACACTGAAGCTTTCTTT. The full variable domain, rest sourced from reference TRBV5-4 and TRBJ1-1, is ETGVTQSPTHLIKTRGQQVTLRCSSQSGHNTVSWYQQALGQGPQFIFQYYREEENGRGNFPPRFSGLQFPNYSSELNVNALELDDSALYLCASSRGQGDTEAFFGQGTRLTVV.

The CDR3 DNA reads as TGTGCCAGTAGTACGTGGGACACTAACTATGGCTACACCTTC. Translation gives CASSTWDTNYGYTF. The J gene is TRBJ1-2, the V gene TRBV19; possibly TRBD1 for D (6 bases). Trimming removed 4 bases from V and 0 bases from J, with 9 bases in between. Germline V gene data show CDR1 as LNHDA and CDR2 as SQIVND (reference sequence). CDR3 length: 14 residues.